This T cell receptor (beta chain) was sequenced in a study of monozygotic twins with inflammatory bowel disease. It was around 3,500 ng of total RNA that each TCR library used. cDNA for each sample came from eight separate reactions. UMIs containing a 6-nucleotide sample barcode were added via template switching. One entry per CDR3 protein, without DNA, is what TCRdb gives after re-calling the 5' RACE reads. The listing contains 150,000 to 200,000 distinct CDR3 sequences. The CDR3 sequence is 15 residues long. Germline loops: CDR1 PRHDT, CDR2 FYEKMQ (reference sequence). Sequencing used blood. The clonotype comes from a human donor with ulcerative colitis or Crohn's disease, or a healthy co-twin of an affected twin (not recorded which). The chain is built from TRBV13 and TRBJ2-1; TCRdb's D call of TRBD1 is untestable without DNA. The CDR3 spells CASSLVGGAYNEQFF. The full variable domain, with the rest looked up from reference TRBV13 and TRBJ2-1, is AAGVIQSPRHLIKEKRETATLKCYPIPRHDTVYWYQQGPGQDPQFLISFYEKMQSDKGSIPDRFSAQQFSDYHSELNMSSLELGDSALYFCASSLVGGAYNEQFFGPGTRLTVL.